The sequence of this T cell receptor (beta chain) was determined in a study of beta chain features in type 1 diabetes. TCRB transcripts that were expressed got sequenced, as all of the isolated RNA had been reverse transcribed. Reads from naive, central memory and regulatory T cell samples averaged about 3.9 million. Produced via immunoSEQ multiplex PCR; TCRdb's table is partial and in-frame only. The data contain around 430,000 clones, approximately 30% of them seen just once; the ten biggest clones take up around 0.065%. Trimming left V 6 bases short and J 3 bases short, with 14 bases between. In germline, CDR1 is SEHNR, CDR2 FQNEAQ (reference sequence). The CDR3 consists of 14 residues. A sort by CD45RO/CCR7/CD25/CD127/CD95/CD27 yielded CD4+ naive, central memory, regulatory and stem cell-like memory cells. Notes on the study in general: Equally in patients and controls, PCR might preferentially amplify shorter templates.

This clone occurred a few times. The antigen is unknown. The chain combines TRBV7-9 with TRBJ2-5; D may correspond to TRBD1 or TRBD2 (5 bases each). The origin of this receptor is a man in his late teens or twenties in good health. The sample comprised naive CD4+ T cells from blood. The CDR3 protein is CASSRRRDEETQYF. CDR3 bases: TGTGCCAGCAGTCGCCGACGGGACGAAGAGACCCAGTACTTC.